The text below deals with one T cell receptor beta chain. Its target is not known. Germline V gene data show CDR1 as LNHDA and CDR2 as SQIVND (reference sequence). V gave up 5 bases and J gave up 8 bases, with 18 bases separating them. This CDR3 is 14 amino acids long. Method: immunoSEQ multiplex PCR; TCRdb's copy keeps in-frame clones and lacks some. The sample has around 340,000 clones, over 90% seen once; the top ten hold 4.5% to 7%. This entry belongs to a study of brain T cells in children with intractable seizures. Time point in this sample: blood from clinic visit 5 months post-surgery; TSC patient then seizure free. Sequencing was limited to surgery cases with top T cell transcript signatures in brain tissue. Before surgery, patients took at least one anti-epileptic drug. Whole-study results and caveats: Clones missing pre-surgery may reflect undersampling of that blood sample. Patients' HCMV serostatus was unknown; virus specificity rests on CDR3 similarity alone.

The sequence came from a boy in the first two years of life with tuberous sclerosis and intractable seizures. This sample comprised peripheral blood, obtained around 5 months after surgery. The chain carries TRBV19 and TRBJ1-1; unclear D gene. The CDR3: CASSFRTRTDEAFF. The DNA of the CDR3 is TGTGCCAGTAGTTTCCGGACGAGGACGGACGAAGCTTTCTTT.